The rows below give T cell receptor beta chains drawn from one sample of a study of cytomegalovirus exposure and HLA in healthy donors. Sequencing used immunoSEQ multiplex PCR; TCRdb keeps in-frame clones, though not all of them. The sample has 150,000 to 200,000 clones, roughly 79% seen once. Input material: PBMCs. The receptor set was obtained from a middle-aged woman in good health and CMV-seropositive. Each CDR3 is given with its conserved first and last residue. Each record gives: D gene, CDR3 length, J gene, V gene, clone size, CDR3 DNA, CDR3 protein. D genes are given only for firm matches. Size tells how often a clone was seen (once, few, many) or the class of an expanded clone, and some rows leave it out.

NA 13 TRBJ1-1 TRBV4-2 NA TGTGCCAGCAGCCACACAGGCTTAACTGAAGCTTTCTTT CASSHTGLTEAFF
TRBD1 13 TRBJ1-2 TRBV27 NA TGTGCCAGCAGTATGGACAGGGCGGGAGGCTACACCTTC CASSMDRAGGYTF
TRBD2 15 TRBJ2-2 TRBV7-8 few TGTGCCAGTCAGGAGCGGGGGGGCCGGACCGGGGAGCTGTTTTTT CASQERGGRTGELFF
TRBD1 21 TRBJ1-5 TRBV7-8 NA TGTGCCAGCAGCCCAAAGGGGGCTCCGGGTGGCCGGCCGTGGGGCAATCAGCCCCAGCATTTT CASSPKGAPGGRPWGNQPQHF
TRBD2 16 TRBJ2-3 TRBV15 NA TGTGCCACCAGCAGAGAAGTAGCGGGTACTTCAGATACGCAGTATTTT CATSREVAGTSDTQYF
NA 14 TRBJ2-1 TRBV10-3 NA TGTGCCATAGGGGACTCGACCTCCTACAATGAGCAGTTCTTC CAIGDSTSYNEQFF
TRBD1 14 TRBJ1-4 TRBV7-9 NA TGTGCCAGCAGCTGGGGACAGGGTAATCAAAAACTGTTTTTT CASSWGQGNQKLFF
TRBD1 12 TRBJ1-4 TRBV2 many TGTGCCACCCAGACAGGGGAACGGGAACTGTTTTTT CATQTGERELFF
NA 10 TRBJ2-7 TRBV20-1 NA TGCAGTGCCAAAAGACTAGAGCAGTACTTC CSAKRLEQYF
TRBD2 17 TRBJ2-3 TRBV5-1 NA TGCGCCAGCAGCCCCTTTACTAGCGGGGGAACGACAGATACGCAGTATTTT CASSPFTSGGTTDTQYF
NA 13 TRBJ2-7 TRBV10-3 NA TGTGCCGTCACGGAGGGACGGAGCTACGAGCAGTACTTC CAVTEGRSYEQYF
NA 12 TRBJ1-2 TRBV5-4 NA TGTGCCAGCAGCATTGAGAGTTGGGGCTACACCTTC CASSIESWGYTF
NA 15 TRBJ2-7 TRBV9 once TGTGCCAGCAGCGTAGGAGGTGCAAGCTCCTACGAGCAGTACTTC CASSVGGASSYEQYF
TRBD2 15 TRBJ2-1 TRBV5-1 NA TGCGCCAGCAGCTTGGAGGTAGCGGGCTTGGGTGAGCAGTTCTTC CASSLEVAGLGEQFF
TRBD1 13 TRBJ1-2 TRBV19 few TGTGCCAGTAGCCTCGCGGAGGGGGCGGGCTACACCTTC CASSLAEGAGYTF
NA 14 TRBJ1-5 TRBV5-4 NA TGTGCCAGCAGCCTGGACGGGGGGAATCAGCCCCAGCATTTT CASSLDGGNQPQHF
TRBD1 16 TRBJ1-4 TRBV6-6 few TGTGCCAGCAGCTTGTTACCGGGACAGGGAGAAGAAAAACTGTTTTTT CASSLLPGQGEEKLFF
NA 15 TRBJ1-5 TRBV4-1 NA TGCGCCAGCAGCCTGGAGGAGGGGAACAATCAGCCCCAGCATTTT CASSLEEGNNQPQHF
NA 13 TRBJ1-2 TRBV5-1 NA TGCGCCAGCAGCTTGGCCGCGGCCTATGGCTACACCTTC CASSLAAAYGYTF
TRBD1 12 TRBJ2-5 TRBV30 NA TGTGCCTGGACCCAGGGGGCCGTGACCCAGTACTTC CAWTQGAVTQYF
TRBD1 14 TRBJ1-4 TRBV18 NA TGTGTCAGCTCCCCAGGGGGCGGTAATGAAAAACTGTTTTTT CVSSPGGGNEKLFF
TRBD2 14 TRBJ2-2 TRBV9 NA TGTGCCAGCAGCCCGGGGGGAAACACCGGGGAGCTGTTTTTT CASSPGGNTGELFF
NA 14 TRBJ2-1 TRBV7-8 NA TGTGCCAGCAGCTTAAGGGCGGGGATTAATGAGCAGTTCTTC CASSLRAGINEQFF
NA 11 TRBJ1-1 TRBV28 few TGTGCCAGCAGTTCTTCTAGAACAGGGTTGTTT CASSSSRTGLF
TRBD1 14 TRBJ1-3 TRBV7-2 NA TGTGCCAGCAGCCGGGACAGCTCTGGAAACACCATATATTTT CASSRDSSGNTIYF
TRBD1 15 TRBJ2-7 TRBV9 NA TGTGCCAGCAGCCCCTCCGGGACAGGAAACTACGAGCAGTACTTC CASSPSGTGNYEQYF
TRBD2 13 TRBJ2-2 TRBV29-1 NA TGCAGCGTCGGGGGGGCAAACACCGGGGAGCTGTTTTTT CSVGGANTGELFF
TRBD2 15 TRBJ2-7 TRBV5-4 NA TGTGCCAGCAGCTTTCCTGGAGCGGGGAGCTACGAGCAGTACTTC CASSFPGAGSYEQYF
TRBD1 16 TRBJ2-7 TRBV6-1 NA TGTGCCAGCAGTGAAATTAGCGGACAGGGAGCCTACGAGCAGTACTTC CASSEISGQGAYEQYF
TRBD2 16 TRBJ2-1 TRBV5-1 few TGCGCCAGCAGCACCTTAACTAGCGGGGGGTTTAATGAGCAGTTCTTC CASSTLTSGGFNEQFF
NA 13 TRBJ1-2 TRBV19 NA TGTGCCAGTAGACCGAGAGGAGGATATGGCTACACCTTC CASRPRGGYGYTF
NA 16 TRBJ1-6 TRBV13 NA TGTGCCAGCAGTCAAGGTCCAGGGAACACAGGTTCACCCCTCCACTTT CASSQGPGNTGSPLHF
TRBD1 14 TRBJ1-2 TRBV5-6 NA TGTGCCAGCAGTCAATGGGACAGCAATTATGGCTACACCTTC CASSQWDSNYGYTF
NA 14 TRBJ1-4 TRBV6-5 NA TGTGCCAGCAGTCCTGGACTTTATAATGAAAAACTGTTTTTT CASSPGLYNEKLFF
NA 14 TRBJ1-1 TRBV19 NA TGTGCCAGTAGTATAGGGGCAGATGGCACTGAAGCTTTCTTT CASSIGADGTEAFF
TRBD1 16 TRBJ1-2 TRBV27 NA TGTGCCAGCAGAGTGGACAGGTCGTCTCGGGGCTATGGCTACACCTTC CASRVDRSSRGYGYTF
TRBD1 15 TRBJ1-6 TRBV30 NA TGTGCCTGGAGTCTACCGGGACAGGGTACTTCACCCCTCCACTTT CAWSLPGQGTSPLHF
NA 13 TRBJ2-2 TRBV14 once TGTGCCAGCAGCCAAGACTTCACCGGGGAGCTGTTTTTT CASSQDFTGELFF
NA 14 TRBJ1-1 TRBV2 NA TGTGCCAGCAGTCCGGGTCGGGGGAACACTGAAGCTTTCTTT CASSPGRGNTEAFF
NA 17 TRBJ1-1 TRBV5-1 NA TGCGCCAGCAGCTTGGGGGTAGGTCGGGGAATGAACACTGAAGCTTTCTTT CASSLGVGRGMNTEAFF
TRBD1 15 TRBJ1-5 TRBV6-5 NA TGTGCCAGCAGGGACAGGGGGTTAGGCAATCAGCCCCAGCATTTT CASRDRGLGNQPQHF
TRBD1 15 TRBJ2-1 TRBV2 NA TGTGCCAGCAGCGCCCGGGACAGGGTGATAGGGGAGCAGTTCTTC CASSARDRVIGEQFF